This record concerns one T cell receptor beta chain sequence. What it binds is not known. This record belongs to a study of T cell repertoires in cytomegalovirus infection. MiXCR was run by TCRdb on the reads, yielding one entry per CDR3 protein. Altogether fewer than 1,000,000 distinct CDR3 sequences are present, roughly 31% being singletons, with the ten largest covering 11% to 15%. V gave up 6 bases and J gave up 1 base; unmatched junction bases: 18. CDR1 is ENHRY and CDR2 is SYGVKD in the germline V gene. The CDR3 is 20 residues long. Sequencing was performed on cultured CD8+ T cells from PBMCs, taken from culture after CMV antigen stimulation. V is TRBV10-3 and J is TRBJ2-6, with TRBD1 matching 7 bases. This sequence originates from a human donor in good health (CMV status not recorded). Some clones in this sample may be carry-over from other donors' samples. This CDR3 is CAIRGPLSAGGISGANVLTF. CDR3 DNA sequence: TGTGCCATCAGAGGACCTTTGTCGGCAGGGGGTATATCTGGGGCCAACGTCCTGACTTTC.